This TCR beta chain was profiled in a study of cytomegalovirus exposure and HLA in healthy donors. Overall study: Previous work identified roughly 120 million unique TCR beta sequences from around 170 million T cells.

Germline V gene data show CDR1 as MNHNY and CDR2 as SVGAGI (reference sequence). V dropped 5 bases and J dropped 7; count of bases not matched to a gene: 12. The CDR3 covers 16 residues. The PCR contained 60 Vbeta and 13 Jbeta primers. Sequenced by immunoSEQ multiplex PCR; TCRdb stores in-frame clones only, minus some. The sample lists 70,000 to 95,000 clones, 84% seen once, with 5.6% in the top ten. The clonotype comes from a woman between 18 and 29 years old in good health and CMV-seropositive. This chain joins TRBV6-6 and TRBJ2-2; 8 bases line up with TRBD1. Sequencing was carried out using PBMCs. CDR3 in amino acids: CASSPPGQDLGGELFF. The CDR3 DNA reads TGTGCCAGCAGTCCACCGGGACAGGACTTAGGCGGGGAGCTGTTTTTT.